This TCR beta chain was recovered during a study of shared clonotypes between healthy human individuals. An assay was performed, and its level was deep. Sorted-subset replicate PCR reactions contained 200 ng DNA, corresponding to some 28,000 T cell genomes. Profiling relied on immunoSEQ multiplex PCR, and the TCRdb table lists in-frame clones only, not all of them. The profile shows 2 million to 2.5 million clones, over 85% of them singletons. General study points: Estimated clonotype richness was generally higher in naive than memory subsets. Sequencing of the sorted subsets was shown by rarefaction to be incomplete despite large depth.

Turning to this clone: Its target is unknown.

This CDR3 comprises 14 residues. Germline CDR1 is GTSNPN and CDR2 is SVGIG (reference sequence). With 8 bases removed from V and 2 bases from J, the gap between germline ends came to 19 bases. The source material was naive CD4+ T cells from PBMCs. The subset was: CD45RA+ positively selected. The clonotype was recovered from a young man in good health. Some clones in this sample may be carry-over from other donors' samples. The V and J genes are TRBV30 and TRBJ2-7; D gene uncertain. CDR3 DNA: TGTGCCACCTCAGACTGGGTGGGGACCTACGAGCAGTACTTC. It translates to CATSDWVGTYEQYF. The complete variable domain, with remaining parts taken from reference TRBV30 and TRBJ2-7, reads SQTIHQWPATLVQPVGSPLSLECTVEGTSNPNLYWYRQAAGRGLQLLFYSVGIGQISSEVPQNLSASRPQDRQFILSSKKLLLSDSGFYLCATSDWVGTYEQYFGPGTRLTVT.